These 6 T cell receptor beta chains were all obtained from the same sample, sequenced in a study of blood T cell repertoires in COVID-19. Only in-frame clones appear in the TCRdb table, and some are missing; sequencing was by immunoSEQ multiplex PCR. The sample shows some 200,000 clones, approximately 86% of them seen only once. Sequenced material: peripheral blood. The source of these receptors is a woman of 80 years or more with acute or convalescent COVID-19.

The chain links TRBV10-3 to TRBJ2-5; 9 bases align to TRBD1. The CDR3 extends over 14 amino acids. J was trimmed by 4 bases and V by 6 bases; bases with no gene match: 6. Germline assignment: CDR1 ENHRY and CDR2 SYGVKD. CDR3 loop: CAIRGTGSGETQYF. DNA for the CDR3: TGTGCCATCAGGGGGACAGGGTCGGGAGAGACCCAGTACTTC.

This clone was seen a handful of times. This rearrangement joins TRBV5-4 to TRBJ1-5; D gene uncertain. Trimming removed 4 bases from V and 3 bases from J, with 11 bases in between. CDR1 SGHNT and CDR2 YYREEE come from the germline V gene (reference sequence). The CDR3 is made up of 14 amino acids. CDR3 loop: CASSLAGNNQPQHF. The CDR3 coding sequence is TGTGCCAGCAGCCTTGCGGGCAACAATCAGCCCCAGCATTTT.

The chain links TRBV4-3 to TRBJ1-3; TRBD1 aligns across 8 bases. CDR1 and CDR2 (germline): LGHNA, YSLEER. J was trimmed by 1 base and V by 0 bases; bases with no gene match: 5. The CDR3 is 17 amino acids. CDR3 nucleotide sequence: TGCGCCAGCAGCCAAGATCATCGGACAGGGTCTGGAAACACCATATATTTT. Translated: CASSQDHRTGSGNTIYF.

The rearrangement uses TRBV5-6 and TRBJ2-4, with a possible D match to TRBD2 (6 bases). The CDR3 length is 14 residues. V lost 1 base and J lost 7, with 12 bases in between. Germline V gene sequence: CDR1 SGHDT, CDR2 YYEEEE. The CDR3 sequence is CASSLWEAGNIQYF. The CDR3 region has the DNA TGTGCCAGCAGCTTGTGGGAGGCCGGGAACATTCAGTACTTC.

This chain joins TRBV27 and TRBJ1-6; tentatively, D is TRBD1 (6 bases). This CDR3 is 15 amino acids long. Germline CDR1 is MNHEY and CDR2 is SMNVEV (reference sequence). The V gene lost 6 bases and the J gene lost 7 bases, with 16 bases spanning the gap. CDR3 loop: CASSPLTQGNSPLHF. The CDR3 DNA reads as TGTGCCAGCAGCCCCTTGACTCAGGGGAATTCACCCCTCCACTTT.

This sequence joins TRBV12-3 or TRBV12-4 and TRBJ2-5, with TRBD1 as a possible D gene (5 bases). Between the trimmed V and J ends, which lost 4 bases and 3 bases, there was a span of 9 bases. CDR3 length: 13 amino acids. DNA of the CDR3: TGTGCCAGCAGTTCAGACAGCAAAGAGACCCAGTACTTC. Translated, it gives CASSSDSKETQYF.